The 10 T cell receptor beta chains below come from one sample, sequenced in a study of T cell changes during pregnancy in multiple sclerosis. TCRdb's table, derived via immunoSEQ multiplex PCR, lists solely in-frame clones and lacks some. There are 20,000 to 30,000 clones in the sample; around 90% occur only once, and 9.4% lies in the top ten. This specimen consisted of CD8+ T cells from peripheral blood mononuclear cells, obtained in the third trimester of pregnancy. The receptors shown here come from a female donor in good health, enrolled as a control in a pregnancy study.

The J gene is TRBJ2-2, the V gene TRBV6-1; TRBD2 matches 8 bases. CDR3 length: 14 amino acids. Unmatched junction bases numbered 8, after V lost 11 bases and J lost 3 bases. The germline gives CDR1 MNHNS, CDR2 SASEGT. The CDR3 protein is CAGREGVDTGELFF. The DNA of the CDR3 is TGTGCCGGCCGGGAGGGAGTGGACACCGGGGAGCTGTTTTTT.

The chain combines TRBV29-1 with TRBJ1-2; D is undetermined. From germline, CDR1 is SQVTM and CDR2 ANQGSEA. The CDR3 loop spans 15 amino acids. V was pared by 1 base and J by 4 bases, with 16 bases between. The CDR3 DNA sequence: TGCAGCGTTGAAGTTACAGTCGGAACCCTCTATGGCTACACCTTC. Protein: CSVEVTVGTLYGYTF.

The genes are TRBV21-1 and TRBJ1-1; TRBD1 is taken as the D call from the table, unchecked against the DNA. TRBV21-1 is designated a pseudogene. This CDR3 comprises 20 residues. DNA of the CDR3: TGTGCCAGCAGCAAAGTCGGACAGGGTGGGGGTTTGGGGGCGAACACTGAAGCTTTCTTT. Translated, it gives CASSKVGQGGGLGANTEAFF.

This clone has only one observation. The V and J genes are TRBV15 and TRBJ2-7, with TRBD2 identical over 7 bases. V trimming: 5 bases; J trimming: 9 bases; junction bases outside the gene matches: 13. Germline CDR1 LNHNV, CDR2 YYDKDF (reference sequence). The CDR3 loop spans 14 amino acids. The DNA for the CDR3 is TGTGCCACCAGCCATGGCGCGGGAGAATTCGGGCAGTACTTC. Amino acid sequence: CATSHGAGEFGQYF.

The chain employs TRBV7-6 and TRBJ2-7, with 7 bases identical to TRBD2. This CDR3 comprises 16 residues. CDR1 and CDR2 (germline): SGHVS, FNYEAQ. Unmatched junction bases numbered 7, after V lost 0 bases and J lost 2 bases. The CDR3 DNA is TGTGCCAGCAGCTTAGCGGGGGGGTCTCCTCCCTACGAGCAGTACTTC. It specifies CASSLAGGSPPYEQYF.

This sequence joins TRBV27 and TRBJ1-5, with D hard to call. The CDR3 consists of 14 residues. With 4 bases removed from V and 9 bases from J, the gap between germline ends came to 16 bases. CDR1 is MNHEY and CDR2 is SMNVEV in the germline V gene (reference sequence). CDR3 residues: CASSSSPEMRPQHF. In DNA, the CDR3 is TGTGCCAGCAGTTCCTCCCCGGAGATGAGGCCCCAGCATTTT.

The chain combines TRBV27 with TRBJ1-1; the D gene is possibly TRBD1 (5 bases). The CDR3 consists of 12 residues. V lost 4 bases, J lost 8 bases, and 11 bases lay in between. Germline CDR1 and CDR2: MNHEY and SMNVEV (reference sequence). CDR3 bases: TGTGCCAGCAGTTCCCTCGGACAAGAAGCTTTCTTT. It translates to CASSSLGQEAFF.

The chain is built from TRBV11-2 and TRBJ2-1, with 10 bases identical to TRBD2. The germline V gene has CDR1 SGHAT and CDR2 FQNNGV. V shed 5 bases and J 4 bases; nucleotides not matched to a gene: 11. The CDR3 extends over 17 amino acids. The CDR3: CASSPDLAGVRYNEQFF. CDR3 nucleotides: TGTGCCAGCAGCCCAGACCTAGCGGGAGTTCGATACAATGAGCAGTTCTTC.

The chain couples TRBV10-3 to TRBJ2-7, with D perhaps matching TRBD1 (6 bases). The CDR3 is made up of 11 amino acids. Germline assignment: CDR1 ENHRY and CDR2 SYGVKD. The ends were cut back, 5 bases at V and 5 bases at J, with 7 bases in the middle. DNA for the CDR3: TGTGCCATCAGTCCAGGGGACGAGCAGTACTTC. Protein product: CAISPGDEQYF.

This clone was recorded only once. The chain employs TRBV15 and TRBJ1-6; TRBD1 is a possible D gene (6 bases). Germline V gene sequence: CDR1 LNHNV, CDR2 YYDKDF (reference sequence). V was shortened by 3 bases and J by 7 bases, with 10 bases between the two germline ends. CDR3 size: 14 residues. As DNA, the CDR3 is TGTGCCACCAGCAGGGGGGCGGAAAATTCACCCCTCCACTTT. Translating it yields CATSRGAENSPLHF. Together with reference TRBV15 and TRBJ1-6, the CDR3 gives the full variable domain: DAMVIQNPRYQVTQFGKPVTLSCSQTLNHNVMYWYQQKSSQAPKLLFHYYDKDFNNEADTPDNFQSRRPNTSFCFLDIRSPGLGDTAMYLCATSRGAENSPLHFGNGTRLTVT.